The entry below gives a single T cell receptor (beta chain) sequence along with its context. Antigen: not known. The junction departs from the called germline gene at one end, perhaps through a read error. These data belong to a study of shared clonotypes between healthy human individuals. Generated by immunoSEQ multiplex PCR, the TCRdb table keeps only in-frame clones and is missing some. The sample consists of about a million clones, approximately 70% of them appearing once. The CDR3 has 13 residues. Germline V gives CDR1 SGHTA, CDR2 FQGNSA. Study outcomes and limitations: Rarefaction gave evidence that sorted-subset sequencing remained incomplete despite large depth.

CD45RA+ naive and CD45RA-negative memory subsets were separated from CD4+ cells. Sequenced: memory CD4+ T cells sorted from blood. Stated subset: CD45RA-negative fraction. J is TRBJ2-7 and V is TRBV7-2, with D unclear. The sequence came from a young man in good health. CDR3 amino acids: CASSLIPSFEQYF. The CDR3 DNA reads TGTGCCAGCAGCTTAATTCCCTCCTTCGAGCAGTACTTC.